The 22 T cell receptor beta chains below were found in one sample sequenced in a study of blood T cell repertoires in COVID-19. Profiled with immunoSEQ multiplex PCR; TCRdb holds only in-frame clones, not every one. The sample holds roughly 200,000 clones, around nine tenths seen once. What was sequenced was peripheral blood. The receptors originated from a man in his sixties who had recovered from COVID-19.

This clone was picked up a small number of times. The V and J genes are TRBV2 and TRBJ2-7; weak D call: TRBD1 (6 bases). The V gene lost 6 bases and the J gene lost 5 bases, with 20 bases spanning the gap. Per the germline V gene, CDR1 is SNHLY and CDR2 is FYNNEI. CDR3 length: 15 residues. CDR3 region: CASRETGPSWNEQYF. For the CDR3, the DNA is TGTGCCAGCAGGGAAACAGGGCCCTCCTGGAACGAGCAGTACTTC.

The V gene is TRBV7-9, the J gene TRBJ1-2, with TRBD1 matching 7 bases. CDR1 is SEHNR, CDR2 FQNEAQ, per germline (reference sequence). V was pared by 3 bases and J by 7 bases, with 11 bases of the junction left unmatched. The CDR3 is 15 amino acids. Here the CDR3 DNA reads TGTGCCAGCAGCTTGGGGACGGGAGACAGGGCTGGCTACACCTTC. Its protein is CASSLGTGDRAGYTF.

This chain connects TRBV6-2 or TRBV6-3 to TRBJ2-3, with 8 bases identical to TRBD1. V lost 6 bases to trimming and J lost 5 bases; unmatched junction nucleotides: 10. There are 15 residues in the CDR3. The V gene's germline CDR1 is MNHEY and CDR2 SVGEGT. The CDR3 DNA reads as TGTGCCAGCAGCCGCGGCCAGGGGGCAATAGATACGCAGTATTTT. This sequence encodes CASSRGQGAIDTQYF.

The table lists this clone with a few counts. This chain uses TRBV6-5 with TRBJ1-5; D may be TRBD1 (6 bases). Germline V gene data show CDR1 as MNHEY and CDR2 as SVGAGI. The CDR3 sequence is 15 residues long. The germline V and J ends were trimmed by 2 bases and 0 bases, with 8 bases remaining between them. Here the CDR3 reads CASSYGTNSNQPQHF. The CDR3 region has the DNA TGTGCCAGCAGTTACGGGACAAATAGCAATCAGCCCCAGCATTTT.

The chain couples TRBV30 to TRBJ2-7, with 10 positions matching TRBD2. Germline-derived CDR1 and CDR2 are GTSNPN and SVGIG (reference sequence). The CDR3 has 15 amino acids. V trimming: 2 bases; J trimming: 0 bases; junction bases outside the gene matches: 4. The CDR3 DNA follows: TGTGCCTGGAGTTTAGCTAGCGGGAGCTCCTACGAGCAGTACTTC. Translating it yields CAWSLASGSSYEQYF. The full variable domain, in which reference TRBV30 and TRBJ2-7 provide the parts outside the CDR3, is SQTIHQWPATLVQPVGSPLSLECTVEGTSNPNLYWYRQAAGRGLQLLFYSVGIGQISSEVPQNLSASRPQDRQFILSSKKLLLSDSGFYLCAWSLASGSSYEQYFGPGTRLTVT.

The chain is built from TRBV24-1 and TRBJ1-5, with 9 bases matching TRBD1. The CDR3 is 18 residues long. V lost 4 bases and J lost 2; bases outside the gene matches: 11. Germline V CDR1 and CDR2: KGHDR, SFDVKD. For the CDR3, the DNA is TGTGCCACCAGTGACGGACAGGGGATCAATATGGGCAATCAGCCCCAGCATTTT. It is translated as CATSDGQGINMGNQPQHF.

The chain uses TRBV6-5 and TRBJ1-2; D may be TRBD1 (6 bases). V lost 6 bases and J lost 1, with 15 bases in between. This CDR3 is built from 15 residues. The germline CDR1 and CDR2 sequences are MNHEY and SVGAGI. DNA for the CDR3: TGTGCCAGCAGGAGGGGGACGGCAGATAACTATGGCTACACCTTC. Amino acids: CASRRGTADNYGYTF.

The gene calls are TRBV5-1 and TRBJ1-1; D is ambiguous. The CDR3 has 13 residues. V was pared by 1 base and J by 2 bases, with 6 bases between. Germline CDR1 and CDR2: SGHRS and YFSETQ. The CDR3 sequence is CASSLTDNTEAFF. CDR3 sequence (DNA): TGCGCCAGCAGCTTGACAGATAACACTGAAGCTTTCTTT.

V is TRBV14 and J is TRBJ2-3; TRBD2 might be the D (5 bases). V shed 0 bases and J shed 2 bases, with 12 bases lying between them. CDR1 is SGHDN and CDR2 is FVKESK in the germline V gene. This CDR3 has 16 residues. The CDR3 DNA reads TGTGCCAGCAGCCAAGATTTTCGAGGGAACACAGATACGCAGTATTTT. Translation gives CASSQDFRGNTDTQYF.

The genes are TRBV28 and TRBJ2-7; TRBD1 might be the D (5 bases). Trimming left V 6 bases short and J 7 bases short, with 10 bases between. The CDR3 totals 11 residues. Germline CDR1 is MDHEN and CDR2 is SYDVKM. The CDR3 DNA is TGTGCCAGCAGGGGGCCTAGAGAGCAGTACTTC. Translated, it gives CASRGPREQYF. Supplemented by reference TRBV28 and TRBJ2-7, the full variable domain reads DVKVTQSSRYLVKRTGEKVFLECVQDMDHENMFWYRQDPGLGLRLIYFSYDVKMKEKGDIPEGYSVSREKKERFSLILESASTNQTSMYLCASRGPREQYFGPGTRLTVT.

This chain connects TRBV3-1 (or the pseudogene TRBV3-2) to TRBJ1-3; maybe TRBD1 (5 bases). From germline, CDR1 is LGHDT and CDR2 YNNKEL (reference sequence). Trimming cost V 2 bases and J 2 bases, with 10 bases left between them. The CDR3 is made up of 15 amino acids. Here the CDR3 DNA reads TGTGCCAGCAGCCAACCTCAGGGAACTGGAAACACCATATATTTT. Translated: CASSQPQGTGNTIYF.

This clone occurred a few times. Here the CDR3 reads CASLDTINYGYTF. CDR3 nucleotide sequence: TGTGCCAGCCTCGATACAATTAACTATGGCTACACCTTC. V is TRBV2 and J is TRBJ1-2; D unresolved. Germline CDR1 reads SNHLY; CDR2 reads FYNNEI. Trimming shortened V by 8 bases and J by 1 base, and 11 bases separated the two germline ends. The CDR3 totals 13 residues.

This clone appeared once. The chain employs TRBV5-1 and TRBJ2-7, with a tentative D call TRBD2 (6 bases). Germline-derived CDR1 and CDR2 are SGHRS and YFSETQ. Trimming shortened V by 0 bases and J by 0 bases, and 13 bases separated the two germline ends. CDR3 size: 16 residues. CDR3 in amino acids: CASSLGVSGGSYEQYF. Here the CDR3 DNA reads TGCGCCAGCAGCTTGGGGGTTAGCGGAGGCTCCTACGAGCAGTACTTC.

The genes are TRBV30 and TRBJ1-1, with a possible D match to TRBD1 (6 bases). CDR1 is GTSNPN and CDR2 is SVGIG in the germline V gene (reference sequence). Between the trimmed V and J ends, which lost 5 bases and 5 bases, there was a span of 12 bases. This CDR3 spans 12 amino acids. For the CDR3, the DNA is TGTGCCTGGGCAGGGGCGAGGACTGAAGCTTTCTTT. As protein: CAWAGARTEAFF.

This clone was seen only a few times. The chain links TRBV19 to TRBJ1-4, with 7 positions matching TRBD1. V dropped 4 bases and J dropped 0; count of bases not matched to a gene: 5. Per the germline V gene, CDR1 is LNHDA and CDR2 is SQIVND (reference sequence). This CDR3 contains 16 residues. The CDR3 sequence: CASSTTGKATNEKLFF. The CDR3 DNA reads TGTGCCAGTAGTACGACAGGGAAAGCAACTAATGAAAAACTGTTTTTT.

This chain links TRBV7-8 with TRBJ1-1, with TRBD1 identical over 8 bases. The ends lost 4 bases at V and 7 bases at J; junction bases unmatched: 2. The CDR3 is 12 amino acids. Germline lookup yields CDR1 SGHVS and CDR2 FQNEAQ. The CDR3 nucleotides read TGTGCCAGCAGCTGGGGACAGGTTGAAGCTTTCTTT. Residues: CASSWGQVEAFF.

The chain couples TRBV7-2 to TRBJ2-7; TRBD2 is a possible D gene (7 bases). The CDR3 totals 15 residues. V was cut by 2 bases and J by 3 bases, with 14 bases left in between. Germline V gene sequence: CDR1 SGHTA, CDR2 FQGNSA. CDR3 bases: TGTGCCAGCAGCTTAACGGGGGGCATTGTCTACGAGCAGTACTTC. The encoded protein is CASSLTGGIVYEQYF.

V usage is TRBV19 and J usage is TRBJ1-1; TRBD1 aligns across 10 bases. The CDR3 is 14 residues long. The germline CDR1 and CDR2 sequences are LNHDA and SQIVND (reference sequence). V was pared by 5 bases and J by 5 bases, with 5 bases of the junction left unmatched. This CDR3 reads CASSFPGQGTEAFF. The CDR3 DNA is TGTGCCAGTAGTTTTCCGGGACAGGGGACTGAAGCTTTCTTT.

This clone was found a few times. The rearrangement links TRBV6-4 to TRBJ2-2; D ambiguous. Trimming removed 2 bases at V and 3 bases at J, with 4 bases between. The CDR3 has 13 amino acids. Germline loops: CDR1 MRHNA, CDR2 SNTAGT. The CDR3 here is CASSDGDTGELFF. In DNA, the CDR3 is TGTGCCAGCAGTGACGGAGACACCGGGGAGCTGTTTTTT.

This chain uses TRBV3-1 (or the pseudogene TRBV3-2) with TRBJ2-6; D gene unclear. Trimming took 4 bases from V and 4 from J, leaving 17 bases between them. The length of the CDR3 is 17 residues. Germline-derived CDR1 and CDR2 are LGHDT and YNNKEL (reference sequence). The CDR3 DNA is TGTGCCAGCAGCCCTCAGATGGCAGGTTCAGGGGCCAACGTCCTGACTTTC. It yields the protein CASSPQMAGSGANVLTF.

The chain has TRBV14 and TRBJ2-1, with 7 bases lining up with TRBD2. CDR3 length: 15 amino acids. V shed 4 bases and J 8 bases; nucleotides not matched to a gene: 11. Germline loops: CDR1 SGHDN, CDR2 FVKESK. The CDR3 spells CASSPGTTPLDEQFF. The CDR3 nucleotides are TGTGCCAGCAGCCCAGGGACTACACCCTTGGATGAGCAGTTCTTC.

The V gene is TRBV5-1, the J gene TRBJ2-2; 11 nucleotides match TRBD2. The J segment lost 6 bases and the V segment lost 5 bases, leaving 12 bases of the junction unmatched. Looked up from germline, CDR1 is SGHRS and CDR2 is YFSETQ. The CDR3 extends over 17 amino acids. The chain's CDR3 is CASSSSPGLAVAGELFF. For the CDR3, the DNA is TGCGCCAGCAGTTCTTCCCCGGGACTAGCGGTTGCCGGGGAGCTGTTTTTT.